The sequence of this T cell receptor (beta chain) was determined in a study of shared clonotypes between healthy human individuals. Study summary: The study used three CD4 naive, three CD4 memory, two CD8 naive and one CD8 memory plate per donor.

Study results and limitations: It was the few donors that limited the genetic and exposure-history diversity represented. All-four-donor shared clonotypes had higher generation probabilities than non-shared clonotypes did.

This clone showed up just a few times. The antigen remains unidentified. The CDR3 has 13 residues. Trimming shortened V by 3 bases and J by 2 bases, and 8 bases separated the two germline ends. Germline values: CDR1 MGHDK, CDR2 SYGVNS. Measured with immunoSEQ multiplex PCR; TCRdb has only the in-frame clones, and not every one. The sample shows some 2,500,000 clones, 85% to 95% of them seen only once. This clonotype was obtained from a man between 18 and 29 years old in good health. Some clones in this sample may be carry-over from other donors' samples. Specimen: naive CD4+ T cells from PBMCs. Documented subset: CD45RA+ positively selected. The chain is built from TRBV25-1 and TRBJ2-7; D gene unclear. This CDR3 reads CASSDRFPYEQYF. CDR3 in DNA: TGTGCCAGCAGTGACAGGTTCCCCTACGAGCAGTACTTC.